This section outlines one TCR beta chain sequence together with its context. Its antigen is not known. The sample belongs to a study of cytomegalovirus exposure and HLA in healthy donors. Study-wide points: An assumption of roughly uniform sequencing depth across donors underlay the presence/absence analyses.

PCR used 60 Vbeta primers and 13 Jbeta primers. Some clones are missing from TCRdb's copy, which holds only in-frame ones; the method was immunoSEQ multiplex PCR. The data show some 200,000 clones, around three quarters seen once. Sequencing used PBMCs. The receptor's source is a man aged 35-49 years in good health and CMV-seronegative.

This CDR3 reads CASSGLAGGPGAYEQYF. The CDR3, as DNA: TGTGCCAGCAGCGGACTAGCGGGAGGGCCGGGGGCCTACGAGCAGTACTTC. The V gene is TRBV11-2, the J gene TRBJ2-7; 15 bases are a match to TRBD2. This CDR3 comprises 17 residues. From germline, CDR1 is SGHAT and CDR2 FQNNGV. Trimming removed 5 bases from V and 2 bases from J; junction bases left unmatched: 7.